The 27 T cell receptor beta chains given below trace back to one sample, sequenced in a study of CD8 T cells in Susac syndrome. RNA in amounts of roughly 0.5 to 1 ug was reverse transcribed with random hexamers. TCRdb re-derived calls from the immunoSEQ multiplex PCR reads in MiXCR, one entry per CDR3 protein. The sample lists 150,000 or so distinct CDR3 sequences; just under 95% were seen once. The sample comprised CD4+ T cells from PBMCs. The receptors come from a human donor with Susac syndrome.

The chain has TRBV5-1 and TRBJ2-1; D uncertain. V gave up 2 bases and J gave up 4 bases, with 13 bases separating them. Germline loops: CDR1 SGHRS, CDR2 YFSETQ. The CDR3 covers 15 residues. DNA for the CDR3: TGCGCCAGCAGCTTTGACGAGCAGGCTTACAATGAGCAGTTCTTC. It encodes CASSFDEQAYNEQFF.

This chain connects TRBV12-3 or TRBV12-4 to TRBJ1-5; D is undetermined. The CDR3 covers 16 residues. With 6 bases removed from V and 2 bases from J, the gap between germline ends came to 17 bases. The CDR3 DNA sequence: TGTGCCAGCAGAAATAGGGCCTCCGTGGGCAATCAGCCCCAGCATTTT. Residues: CASRNRASVGNQPQHF.

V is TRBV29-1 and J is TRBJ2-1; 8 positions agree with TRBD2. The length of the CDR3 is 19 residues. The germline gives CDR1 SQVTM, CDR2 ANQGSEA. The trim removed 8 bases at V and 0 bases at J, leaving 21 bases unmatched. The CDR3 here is CSSTQRPGWRGVSYNEQFF. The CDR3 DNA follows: TGCAGCTCTACTCAGCGTCCGGGATGGCGGGGGGTCTCCTACAATGAGCAGTTCTTC.

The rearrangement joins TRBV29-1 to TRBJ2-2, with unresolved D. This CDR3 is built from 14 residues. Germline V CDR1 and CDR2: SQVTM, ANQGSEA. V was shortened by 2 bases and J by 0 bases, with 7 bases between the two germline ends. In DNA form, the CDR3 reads TGCAGCGTTGAATGGCTTCCGAACACCGGGGAGCTGTTTTTT. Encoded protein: CSVEWLPNTGELFF.

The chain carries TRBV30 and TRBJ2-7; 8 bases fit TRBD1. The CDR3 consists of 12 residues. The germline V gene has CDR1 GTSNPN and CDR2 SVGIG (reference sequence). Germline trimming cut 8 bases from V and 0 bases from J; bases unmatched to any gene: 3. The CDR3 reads CAQQGDSYEQYF. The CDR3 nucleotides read TGTGCCCAACAGGGGGACTCCTACGAGCAGTACTTC.

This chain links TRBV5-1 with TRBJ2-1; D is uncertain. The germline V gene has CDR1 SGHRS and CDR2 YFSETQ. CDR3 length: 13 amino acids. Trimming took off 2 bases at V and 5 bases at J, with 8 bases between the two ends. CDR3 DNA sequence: TGCGCCAGCAGCTTAAACAACAACAATGAGCAGTTCTTC. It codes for CASSLNNNNEQFF.

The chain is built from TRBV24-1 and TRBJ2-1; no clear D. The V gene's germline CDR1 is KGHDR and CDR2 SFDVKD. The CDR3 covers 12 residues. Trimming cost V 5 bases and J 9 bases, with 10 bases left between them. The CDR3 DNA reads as TGTGCCACCAGTGGAGTGAGCAGTGAGCAGTTCTTC. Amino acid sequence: CATSGVSSEQFF.

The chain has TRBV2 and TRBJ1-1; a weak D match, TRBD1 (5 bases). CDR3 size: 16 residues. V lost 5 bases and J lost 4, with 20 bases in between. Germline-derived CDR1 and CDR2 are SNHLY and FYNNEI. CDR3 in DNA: TGTGCCAGCAGTCGGCGGGCCACCACGGGGGTCACTGAAGCTTTCTTT. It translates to CASSRRATTGVTEAFF.

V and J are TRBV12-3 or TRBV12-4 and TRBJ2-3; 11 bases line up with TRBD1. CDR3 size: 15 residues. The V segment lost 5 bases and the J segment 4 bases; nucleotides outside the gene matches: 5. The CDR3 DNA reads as TGTGCCAGCAGTCCCGGGACAGGGGGACCAGATACGCAGTATTTT. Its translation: CASSPGTGGPDTQYF.

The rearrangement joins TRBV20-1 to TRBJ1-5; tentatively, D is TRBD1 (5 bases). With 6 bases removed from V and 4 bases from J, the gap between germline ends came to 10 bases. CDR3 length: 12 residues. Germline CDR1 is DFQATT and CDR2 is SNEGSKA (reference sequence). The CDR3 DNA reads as TGCAGTGCAAAGCAGGGTAATCAGCCCCAGCATTTT. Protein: CSAKQGNQPQHF.

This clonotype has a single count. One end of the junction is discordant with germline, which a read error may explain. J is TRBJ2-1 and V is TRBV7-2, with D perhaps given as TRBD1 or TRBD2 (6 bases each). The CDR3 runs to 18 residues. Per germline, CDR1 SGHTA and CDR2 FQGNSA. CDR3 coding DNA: TGTGCCAGCAGCGCAAAGGCGGGGACAAACCCATTCTACGATGAGCAGTTCTTC. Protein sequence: CASSAKAGTNPFYDEQFF.

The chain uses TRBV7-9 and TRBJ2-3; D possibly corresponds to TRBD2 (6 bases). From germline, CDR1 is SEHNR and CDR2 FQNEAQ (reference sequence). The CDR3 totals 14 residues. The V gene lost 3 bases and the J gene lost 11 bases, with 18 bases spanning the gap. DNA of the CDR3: TGTGCCAGCAGCTTCGGACCCAGGAGGGGCATGCAGTATTTT. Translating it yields CASSFGPRRGMQYF.

CDR3 bases: TGCGCCAGCAGCTTGGGGGGACAGACCTACGAGCAGTACTTC. Translated: CASSLGGQTYEQYF. V usage is TRBV5-1 and J usage is TRBJ2-7, with 7 bases lining up with TRBD1. Germline CDR1 and CDR2: SGHRS and YFSETQ. The CDR3 totals 14 residues. The V gene end was trimmed by 0 bases and the J gene end by 2 bases; junction bases not matched to a gene: 2. The full variable domain, with the rest looked up from reference TRBV5-1 and TRBJ2-7, is KAGVTQTPRYLIKTRGQQVTLSCSPISGHRSVSWYQQTPGQGLQFLFEYFSETQRNKGNFPGRFSGRQFSNSRSEMNVSTLELGDSALYLCASSLGGQTYEQYFGPGTRLTVT.

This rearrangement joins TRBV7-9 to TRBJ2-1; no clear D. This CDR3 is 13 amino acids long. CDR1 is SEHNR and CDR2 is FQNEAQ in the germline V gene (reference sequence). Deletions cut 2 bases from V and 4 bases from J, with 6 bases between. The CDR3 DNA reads TGTGCCAGCAGCTTACTCGCTTACAATGAGCAGTTCTTC. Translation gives CASSLLAYNEQFF.

The CDR3 DNA sequence: TGTGCCTGGACTCGGGGACTGAACACTGAAGCTTTCTTT. This sequence encodes CAWTRGLNTEAFF. V gene TRBV30 combines with J gene TRBJ1-1; the D gene is possibly TRBD1 (5 bases). V was clipped by 4 bases and J by 0 bases, with 9 bases between them. Per the germline V gene, CDR1 is GTSNPN and CDR2 is SVGIG (reference sequence). This CDR3 is 13 amino acids long.

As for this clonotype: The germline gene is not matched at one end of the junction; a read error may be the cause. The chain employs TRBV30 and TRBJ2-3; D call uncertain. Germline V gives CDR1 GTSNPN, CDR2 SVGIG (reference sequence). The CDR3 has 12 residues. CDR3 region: CAWSSRAVRVGF. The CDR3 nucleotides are TGTGCCTGGAGCTCTAGGGCCGTTCGTGTGGGTTTT.

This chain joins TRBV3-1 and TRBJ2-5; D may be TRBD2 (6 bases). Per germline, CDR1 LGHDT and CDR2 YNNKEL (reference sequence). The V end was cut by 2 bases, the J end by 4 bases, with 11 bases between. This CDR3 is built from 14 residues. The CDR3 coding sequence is TGTGCCAGCAGCCAATCCGGGACTTCAGAGACCCAGTACTTC. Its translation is CASSQSGTSETQYF.

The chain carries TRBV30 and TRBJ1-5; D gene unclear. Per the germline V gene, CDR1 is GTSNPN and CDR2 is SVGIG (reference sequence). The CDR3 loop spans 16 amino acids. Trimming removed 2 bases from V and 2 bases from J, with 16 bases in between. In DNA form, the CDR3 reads TGTGCCTGGAGTACCTTAGCGGGCCTGGGCAATCAGCCCCAGCATTTT. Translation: CAWSTLAGLGNQPQHF.

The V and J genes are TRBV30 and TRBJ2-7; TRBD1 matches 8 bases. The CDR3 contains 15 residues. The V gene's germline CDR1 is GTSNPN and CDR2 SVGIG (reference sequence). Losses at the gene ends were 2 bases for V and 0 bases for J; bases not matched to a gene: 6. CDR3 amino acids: CAWSPGQGPSYEQYF. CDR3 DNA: TGTGCCTGGAGTCCAGGACAGGGTCCCTCCTACGAGCAGTACTTC. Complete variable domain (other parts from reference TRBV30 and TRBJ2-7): SQTIHQWPATLVQPVGSPLSLECTVEGTSNPNLYWYRQAAGRGLQLLFYSVGIGQISSEVPQNLSASRPQDRQFILSSKKLLLSDSGFYLCAWSPGQGPSYEQYFGPGTRLTVT.

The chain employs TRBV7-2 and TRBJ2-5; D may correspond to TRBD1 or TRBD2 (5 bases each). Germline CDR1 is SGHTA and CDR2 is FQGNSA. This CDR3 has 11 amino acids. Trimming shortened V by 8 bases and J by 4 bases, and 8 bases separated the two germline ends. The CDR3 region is CASAGTETQYF. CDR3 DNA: TGTGCCAGCGCAGGGACAGAGACCCAGTACTTC.

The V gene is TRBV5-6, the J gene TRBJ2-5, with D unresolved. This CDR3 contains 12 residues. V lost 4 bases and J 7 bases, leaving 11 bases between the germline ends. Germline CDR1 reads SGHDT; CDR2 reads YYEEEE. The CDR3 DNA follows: TGTGCCAGCAGCCCTGACGGTCGGACCCAGTACTTC. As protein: CASSPDGRTQYF.

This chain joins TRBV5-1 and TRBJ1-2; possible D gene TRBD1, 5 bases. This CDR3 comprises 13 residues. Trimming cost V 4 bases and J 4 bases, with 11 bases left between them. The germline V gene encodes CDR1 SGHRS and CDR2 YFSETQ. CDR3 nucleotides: TGCGCCAGCAGCCGGGGACGGACCTATGGCTACACCTTC. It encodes CASSRGRTYGYTF.

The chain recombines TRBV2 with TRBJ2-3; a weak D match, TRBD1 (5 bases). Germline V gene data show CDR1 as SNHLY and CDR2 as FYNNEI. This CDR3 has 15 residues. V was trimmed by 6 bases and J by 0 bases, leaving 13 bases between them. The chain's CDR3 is CASRRDSPSTDTQYF. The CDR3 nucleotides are TGTGCCAGCAGACGAGACAGTCCGAGCACAGATACGCAGTATTTT.

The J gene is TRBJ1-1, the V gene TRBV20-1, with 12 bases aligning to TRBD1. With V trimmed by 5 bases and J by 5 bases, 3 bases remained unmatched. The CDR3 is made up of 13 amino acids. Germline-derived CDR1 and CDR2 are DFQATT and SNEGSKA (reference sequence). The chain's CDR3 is CSAEGQGATEAFF. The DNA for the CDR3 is TGCAGTGCTGAGGGACAGGGGGCGACTGAAGCTTTCTTT.

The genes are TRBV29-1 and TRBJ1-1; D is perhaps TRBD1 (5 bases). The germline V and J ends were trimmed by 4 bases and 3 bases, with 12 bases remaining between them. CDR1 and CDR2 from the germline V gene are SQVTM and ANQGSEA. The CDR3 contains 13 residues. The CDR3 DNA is TGCAGCGTTGTGGAGGGGAGATACACTGAAGCTTTCTTT. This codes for CSVVEGRYTEAFF. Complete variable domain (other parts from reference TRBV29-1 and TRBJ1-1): SAVISQKPSRDICQRGTSLTIQCQVDSQVTMMFWYRQQPGQSLTLIATANQGSEATYESGFVIDKFPISRPNLTFSTLTVSNMSPEDSSIYLCSVVEGRYTEAFFGQGTRLTVV.

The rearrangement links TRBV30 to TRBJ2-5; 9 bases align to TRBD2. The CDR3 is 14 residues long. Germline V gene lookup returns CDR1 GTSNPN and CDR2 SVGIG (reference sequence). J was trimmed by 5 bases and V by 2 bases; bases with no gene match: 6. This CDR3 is CAWSPLTSGETQYF. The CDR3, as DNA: TGTGCCTGGAGTCCCTTGACTAGCGGCGAGACCCAGTACTTC. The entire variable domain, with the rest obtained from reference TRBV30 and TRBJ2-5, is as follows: SQTIHQWPATLVQPVGSPLSLECTVEGTSNPNLYWYRQAAGRGLQLLFYSVGIGQISSEVPQNLSASRPQDRQFILSSKKLLLSDSGFYLCAWSPLTSGETQYFGPGTRLLVL.

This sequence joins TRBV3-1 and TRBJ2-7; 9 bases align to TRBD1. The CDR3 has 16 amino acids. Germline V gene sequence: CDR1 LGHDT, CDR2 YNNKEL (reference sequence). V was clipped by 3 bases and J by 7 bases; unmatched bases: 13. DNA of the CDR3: TGTGCCAGCAGCCAGGCGCCGGGACAGGGTCGCTCAGAGCAGTACTTC. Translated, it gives CASSQAPGQGRSEQYF.